The 13 T cell receptor beta chains presented below share a single source sample, sequenced in a study of CD8+CD57+ T cells in acquired aplastic anemia. Those patients picked for sequencing had displayed CD8+CD57+ cell expansion on flow cytometry. Genomic DNA constituted the template upon which TCR beta VDJ and CDR3 profiling was performed. Via MiXCR, TCRdb re-called the reads, giving one row per CDR3 protein. The sample yields about 120,000 distinct CDR3 sequences, under 65% seen once. The sample was sorted CD4+, CD8+, or CD8+CD57+ T cells (not recorded which) from PBMCs. These receptors were collected from a human donor with aplastic anemia.

This clonotype was detected only a few times. The rearrangement joins TRBV28 to TRBJ2-7; maybe TRBD1 (5 bases). The germline V gene encodes CDR1 MDHEN and CDR2 SYDVKM. The V gene lost 3 bases and the J gene lost 5 bases, with 11 bases spanning the gap. This CDR3 comprises 13 residues. The chain's CDR3 is CASSFLGRDEQYF. The CDR3 DNA follows: TGTGCCAGCAGTTTTCTCGGCAGGGACGAGCAGTACTTC.

This clonotype occurred a few times. This chain connects TRBV6-5 to TRBJ2-2; the D is unclear. V shed 4 bases and J shed 3 bases, with 6 bases lying between them. Germline lookup yields CDR1 MNHEY and CDR2 SVGAGI. This CDR3 is built from 13 residues. Written as DNA, the CDR3 is TGTGCCAGCAGTTCCGTTGACACCGGGGAGCTGTTTTTT. Protein product: CASSSVDTGELFF.

The sample holds many counts of this clonotype. CDR3 loop: CASSPSLNMNTEAFF. CDR3 in DNA: TGTGCCAGCAGCCCATCATTGAACATGAACACTGAAGCTTTCTTT. V is TRBV5-6 and J is TRBJ1-1, with D uncertain. Trimming shortened V by 4 bases and J by 0 bases, and 13 bases separated the two germline ends. The CDR3 covers 15 residues. Looked up from germline, CDR1 is SGHDT and CDR2 is YYEEEE.

A note on this clonotype: At one boundary the junction diverges from the germline segment, which might be a read error. The V call is TRBV7-6, the J call TRBJ2-5, with D uncertain. The CDR3 is made up of 13 amino acids. Germline CDR1 reads SGHVS; CDR2 reads FNYEAQ. This CDR3 is CASSLMAQEAQYF. CDR3 bases: TGTGCCAGCAGCTTGATGGCCCAAGAGGCCCAGTACTTC.

The chain is built from TRBV20-1 and TRBJ1-1; 7 nucleotides match TRBD1. This CDR3 contains 13 residues. Germline CDR1 is DFQATT and CDR2 is SNEGSKA (reference sequence). J gave up 0 bases and V 2 bases, and 0 bases lay outside the gene matches. This chain's CDR3 is CSARQGVNTEAFF. In DNA form, the CDR3 reads TGCAGTGCTAGACAGGGGGTGAACACTGAAGCTTTCTTT.

The chain links TRBV6-1 to TRBJ2-7, with 12 bases aligning to TRBD2. The J segment lost 6 bases and the V segment lost 6 bases, leaving 3 bases of the junction unmatched. The germline V gene encodes CDR1 MNHNS and CDR2 SASEGT. CDR3 length: 13 amino acids. This CDR3 is CASRLTSGSEQYF. The CDR3 bases are TGTGCCAGCAGACTGACTAGCGGGAGCGAGCAGTACTTC.

In this sample, this clonotype turned up many times. This chain connects TRBV6-1 to TRBJ1-5; 9 bases are a match to TRBD1. CDR3 length: 14 residues. J lost 3 bases, V lost 6 bases, and 3 bases had no gene match. CDR1 and CDR2 from the germline V gene are MNHNS and SASEGT. This CDR3 reads CASSGQGLNQPQHF. In nucleotides, the CDR3 is TGTGCCAGCAGCGGACAGGGGCTCAATCAGCCCCAGCATTTT.

This clonotype was detected only once. V gene TRBV24-1 combines with J gene TRBJ2-3; tentatively, D is TRBD2 (6 bases). The CDR3 is 15 residues long. Germline CDR1 KGHDR, CDR2 SFDVKD. Trimming removed 4 bases at V and 4 bases at J, with 14 bases between. The CDR3 region has the DNA TGTGCCACCAGTGACCCCGGGACGGGGGCAGATACGCAGTATTTT. It is translated as CATSDPGTGADTQYF.

This clonotype was observed many times. V gene TRBV19 combines with J gene TRBJ1-1; 7 bases are a match to TRBD1. Per the germline V gene, CDR1 is LNHDA and CDR2 is SQIVND (reference sequence). Unmatched junction bases numbered 4, after V lost 5 bases and J lost 4 bases. This CDR3 region has 13 residues. The CDR3 loop is CASSLRGVTEAFF. In nucleotides, the CDR3 is TGTGCCAGTAGTCTCAGGGGGGTCACTGAAGCTTTCTTT.

CDR3 region: CASRTSGSTGELFF. The CDR3, as DNA: TGTGCCAGCAGGACTAGCGGGAGTACCGGGGAGCTGTTTTTT. This rearrangement joins TRBV25-1 to TRBJ2-2, with 12 nucleotides matching TRBD2. The CDR3 runs 14 residues. Looked up from germline, CDR1 is MGHDK and CDR2 is SYGVNS. With V trimmed by 6 bases and J by 5 bases, 1 base remained unmatched. The entire variable domain, with the rest obtained from reference TRBV25-1 and TRBJ2-2, is as follows: EADIYQTPRYLVIGTGKKITLECSQTMGHDKMYWYQQDPGMELHLIHYSYGVNSTEKGDLSSESTVSRIRTEHFPLTLESARPSHTSQYLCASRTSGSTGELFFGEGSRLTVL.

V usage is TRBV10-3 and J usage is TRBJ2-2; possibly TRBD1 for D (6 bases). Trimming stripped 4 bases from V and 0 bases from J, with 9 bases between. CDR3 length: 15 amino acids. Germline CDR1 ENHRY, CDR2 SYGVKD. For the CDR3, the DNA is TGTGCCATCAGTGTGGACAGATCGAACACCGGGGAGCTGTTTTTT. It translates to CAISVDRSNTGELFF.

This clonotype was counted many times. The V call is TRBV5-5, the J call TRBJ2-5; TRBD1 matches 9 bases. This CDR3 is built from 14 residues. Germline loops: CDR1 SGHKS, CDR2 YYEKEE (reference sequence). Trimming removed 4 bases from V and 3 bases from J; junction bases left unmatched: 4. The CDR3 protein is CASSGGQGEETQYF. The CDR3 DNA sequence: TGTGCCAGCAGCGGGGGACAGGGAGAAGAGACCCAGTACTTC.

V is TRBV15 and J is TRBJ2-1; a weak D match, TRBD1 (5 bases). Per the germline V gene, CDR1 is LNHNV and CDR2 is YYDKDF (reference sequence). The CDR3 spans 13 residues. Trimming took off 5 bases at V and 9 bases at J, with 14 bases between the two ends. CDR3 residues: CATSGPTVTEQFF. For the CDR3, the DNA is TGTGCCACCAGCGGACCGACAGTGACTGAGCAGTTCTTC.